Sequencing of this T cell receptor (beta chain) was carried out in a study of CD4 T cells in relation to SARS-CoV-2 and coronaviruses. This clone was seen a handful of times. The unexposed donors gave CD4+ T cells in 2011-2018, prior to COVID-19. Profiled with immunoSEQ multiplex PCR; TCRdb holds only in-frame clones, not every one. Of around 56,000 clones listed, 75% to 90% were seen once; the top ten hold around 1.5%. Trimming stripped 5 bases from V and 6 bases from J, with 17 bases between. Germline V gene data show CDR1 as LNHNV and CDR2 as YYDKDF (reference sequence). CDR3 length equals 15 residues.

The V gene is TRBV15, the J gene TRBJ2-1, with D perhaps matching TRBD1 (6 bases). Sequencing used memory CD4+ T cells from PBMCs. This receptor was taken from a human donor in good health. CDR3 protein: CATSLGGGRVNEQFF. The CDR3 region has the DNA TGTGCCACCAGCCTTGGGGGCGGGCGGGTCAATGAGCAGTTCTTC. Combining the CDR3 with reference TRBV15 and TRBJ2-1 gives the whole variable domain DAMVIQNPRYQVTQFGKPVTLSCSQTLNHNVMYWYQQKSSQAPKLLFHYYDKDFNNEADTPDNFQSRRPNTSFCFLDIRSPGLGDTAMYLCATSLGGGRVNEQFFGPGTRLTVL.